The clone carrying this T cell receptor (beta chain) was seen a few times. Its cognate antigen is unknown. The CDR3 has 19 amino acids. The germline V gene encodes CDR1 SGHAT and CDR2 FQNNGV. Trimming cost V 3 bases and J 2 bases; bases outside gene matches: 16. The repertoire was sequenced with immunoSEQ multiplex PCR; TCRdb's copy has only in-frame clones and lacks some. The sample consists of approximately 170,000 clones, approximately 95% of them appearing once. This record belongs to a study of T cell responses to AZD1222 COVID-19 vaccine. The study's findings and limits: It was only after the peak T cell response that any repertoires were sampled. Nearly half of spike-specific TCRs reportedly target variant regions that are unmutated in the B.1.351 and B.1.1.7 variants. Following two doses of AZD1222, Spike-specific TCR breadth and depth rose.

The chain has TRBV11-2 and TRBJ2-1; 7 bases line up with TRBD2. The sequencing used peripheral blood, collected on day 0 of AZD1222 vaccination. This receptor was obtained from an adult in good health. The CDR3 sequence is CASSFVTSAAGKAYNEQFF. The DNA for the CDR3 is TGTGCCAGCAGCTTCGTAACTAGCGCCGCCGGAAAGGCCTACAATGAGCAGTTCTTC.